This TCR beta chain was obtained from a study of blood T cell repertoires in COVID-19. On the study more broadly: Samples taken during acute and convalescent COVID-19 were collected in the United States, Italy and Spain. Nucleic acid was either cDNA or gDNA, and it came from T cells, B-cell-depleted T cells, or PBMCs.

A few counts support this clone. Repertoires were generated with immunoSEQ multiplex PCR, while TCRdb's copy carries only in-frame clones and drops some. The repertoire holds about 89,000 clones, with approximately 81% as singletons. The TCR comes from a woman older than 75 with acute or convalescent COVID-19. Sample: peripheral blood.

CDR3 amino acids: CATLLDRVAEKLFF. DNA for the CDR3: TGTGCCACCCTACTTGACAGGGTAGCAGAAAAACTGTTTTTT. The rearrangement joins TRBV28 to TRBJ1-4; the match to TRBD1 covers 7 bases. The CDR3 has 14 residues. V lost 10 bases to trimming and J lost 8 bases; unmatched junction nucleotides: 13. Germline assignment: CDR1 MDHEN and CDR2 SYDVKM.